This TCR beta chain derives from a study of cytomegalovirus exposure and HLA in healthy donors. On the study more broadly: Genotyping showed approximately 81% of fewer than 500 donors falling in the Caucasian-associated ancestry cluster.

It was with 60 Vbeta and 13 Jbeta primers that the PCR ran. Sequenced by immunoSEQ multiplex PCR; TCRdb stores in-frame clones only, minus some. The sample includes some 110,000 clones, just over 70% of them seen just once. The length of the CDR3 is 13 residues. Trimming took off 7 bases at V and 5 bases at J, with 14 bases between the two ends. CDR1 is LNHDA, CDR2 SQIVND, per germline (reference sequence). The chain links TRBV19 to TRBJ2-5; weak D call: TRBD1 (6 bases). Source material: PBMCs. The TCR comes from a boy aged 5-17 years in good health and CMV-seronegative. The CDR3 region has the DNA TGTGCCAGTAACCCCAGGGGTGGGGAGACCCAGTACTTC. It specifies CASNPRGGETQYF. The variable domain in full, completed from reference TRBV19 and TRBJ2-5, reads DGGITQSPKYLFRKEGQNVTLSCEQNLNHDAMYWYRQDPGQGLRLIYYSQIVNDFQKGDIAEGYSVSREKKESFPLTVTSAQKNPTAFYLCASNPRGGETQYFGPGTRLLVL.